The 8 T cell receptor beta chains below all came from one sample that was sequenced in a study of regulatory T cells in long-lasting Graves disease (dated by TCRdb to about 2021). The library was generated by multiplex PCR. Sequenced using an Illumina HiSeq 4000. CDR3 regions were amplified by Arm-PCR with iRepertoire HTBI primers to construct TCR beta libraries. TCRdb took the public reads, trimmed them with fastp at Q25, ran MiXCR for clone calling and kept in-frame beta chains. Every entry covers one CDR3 protein and lists the most common genes and DNA from its rows. This sample holds a few hundred thousand distinct CDR3 sequences; 16% were observed only once. The top ten clones comprise about 32% of the sample. This specimen's time point label, interpreted: newly diagnosed GD, antithyroid drugs for less than 3 months. For both TCR sequencing and RNA sequencing, RNA was extracted from PBMCs using TRIzol.

The same sample was also studied in work on T cells in Graves' hyperthyroidism and ophthalmopathy.

The sample here was peripheral blood mononuclear cells (PBMCs), taken at new diagnosis, from a patient treated with antithyroid drugs. The source of these receptors is a man between 35 and 55 years old with Graves disease. Donor details come from another sample of the same person, matched by shared clones.

The table lists this clonotype with a few counts. This chain links TRBV7-9 with TRBJ1-2; the match to TRBD1 covers 11 bases. V dropped 4 bases and J dropped 4; count of bases not matched to a gene: 8. The CDR3 consists of 16 residues. Germline CDR1 reads SEHNR; CDR2 reads FQNEAQ (reference sequence). CDR3: CASSSGSGTGGYGYTF. CDR3 DNA sequence: TGTGCCAGCAGCTCCGGATCAGGGACAGGGGGCTATGGCTACACCTTC.

The chain carries TRBV11-2 and TRBJ2-1; 14 nucleotides align to TRBD2. Trimming removed 6 bases from V and 0 bases from J; junction bases left unmatched: 4. The CDR3 is made up of 17 amino acids. The germline gives CDR1 SGHAT, CDR2 FQNNGV. The chain's CDR3 is CASRPTSGGGSYNEQFF. CDR3 DNA sequence: TGTGCCAGCAGGCCGACTAGCGGGGGGGGCTCCTACAATGAGCAGTTCTTC.

This clonotype was recorded many times. V gene TRBV20-1 combines with J gene TRBJ2-6, with D unresolved. Trimming shortened V by 1 base and J by 3 bases, and 4 bases separated the two germline ends. The germline V gene encodes CDR1 DFQATT and CDR2 SNEGSKA (reference sequence). This CDR3 region has 13 residues. CDR3 protein: CSARGRGANVLTF. CDR3 bases: TGCAGTGCTAGAGGGCGTGGGGCCAACGTCCTGACTTTC.

In this sample, this clonotype turned up many times. The gene calls are TRBV18 and TRBJ1-1, with D possibly being TRBD1 (5 bases). The CDR3 has 14 amino acids. With 5 bases removed from V and 3 bases from J, the gap between germline ends came to 13 bases. Germline assignment: CDR1 KGHSH and CDR2 LQKENI. The CDR3 loop reads CASSGGAGDTEAFF. DNA of the CDR3: TGTGCCAGCTCAGGCGGGGCCGGCGACACTGAAGCTTTCTTT.

This clonotype was recorded many times. The V and J genes are TRBV2 and TRBJ2-3; the match to TRBD1 covers 8 bases. This CDR3 spans 14 amino acids. The V gene's germline CDR1 is SNHLY and CDR2 FYNNEI. Losses at the gene ends were 5 bases for V and 6 bases for J; bases not matched to a gene: 7. CDR3 coding DNA: TGTGCCAGCAGTCCTCAGGGGGCTGGGGATACGCAGTATTTT. It specifies CASSPQGAGDTQYF.

This sequence joins TRBV2 and TRBJ2-5, with unresolved D. V gave up 7 bases and J gave up 0 bases, with 12 bases separating them. This CDR3 spans 14 amino acids. Per germline, CDR1 SNHLY and CDR2 FYNNEI. The DNA for the CDR3 is TGTGCCAGCAAGCGAGAGGCCAACCAAGAGACCCAGTACTTC. This codes for CASKREANQETQYF. The full variable domain, with the rest looked up from reference TRBV2 and TRBJ2-5, is EPEVTQTPSHQVTQMGQEVILRCVPISNHLYFYWYRQILGQKVEFLVSFYNNEISEKSEIFDDQFSVERPDGSNFTLKIRSTKLEDSAMYFCASKREANQETQYFGPGTRLLVL.

This clonotype turned up a few times. The rearrangement links TRBV29-1 to TRBJ2-2; tentatively, D is TRBD2 (6 bases). Germline assignment: CDR1 SQVTM and CDR2 ANQGSEA. CDR3 length: 14 amino acids. V lost 6 bases and J 2 bases, leaving 13 bases between the germline ends. The CDR3 protein is CSVPTGTNTGELFF. For the CDR3, the DNA is TGCAGCGTCCCGACCGGGACTAACACCGGGGAGCTGTTTTTT.

This clonotype was seen a handful of times. One junction end disagrees with the germline gene, perhaps due to a read error. The chain joins TRBV5-1 to TRBJ1-5; D is unclear. The germline V gene has CDR1 SGHRS and CDR2 YFSETQ. There are 15 residues in the CDR3. CDR3 coding DNA: TGTGCCAGCAGCTTTGGGTGGGGTGACAATCAGCCCCAGCATTTT. As protein: CASSFGWGDNQPQHF.